This T cell receptor beta chain was sequenced in a study of cytomegalovirus exposure and HLA in healthy donors. PCR amplification relied on 60 Vbeta primers (plus 13 Jbeta primers). Data came from immunoSEQ multiplex PCR; TCRdb stores just in-frame clones and leaves some out. The table has roughly 160,000 clones, over 70% seen once. This sequence was found in a woman aged 45-60 years in good health and CMV-seropositive. Sequenced material: PBMCs.

The CDR3 DNA reads TGTGCCACCAGCAGTGGGCAGCCAACCGACGAAAAACTGTTTTTT. Translation: CATSSGQPTDEKLFF. The chain has TRBV15 and TRBJ1-4; no firm D call. The CDR3 has 15 residues. CDR1 is LNHNV and CDR2 is YYDKDF in the germline V gene (reference sequence). V was cut by 3 bases and J by 8 bases, with 16 bases left in between. The full variable domain, in which reference TRBV15 and TRBJ1-4 provide the parts outside the CDR3, is DAMVIQNPRYQVTQFGKPVTLSCSQTLNHNVMYWYQQKSSQAPKLLFHYYDKDFNNEADTPDNFQSRRPNTSFCFLDIRSPGLGDTAMYLCATSSGQPTDEKLFFGSGTQLSVL.